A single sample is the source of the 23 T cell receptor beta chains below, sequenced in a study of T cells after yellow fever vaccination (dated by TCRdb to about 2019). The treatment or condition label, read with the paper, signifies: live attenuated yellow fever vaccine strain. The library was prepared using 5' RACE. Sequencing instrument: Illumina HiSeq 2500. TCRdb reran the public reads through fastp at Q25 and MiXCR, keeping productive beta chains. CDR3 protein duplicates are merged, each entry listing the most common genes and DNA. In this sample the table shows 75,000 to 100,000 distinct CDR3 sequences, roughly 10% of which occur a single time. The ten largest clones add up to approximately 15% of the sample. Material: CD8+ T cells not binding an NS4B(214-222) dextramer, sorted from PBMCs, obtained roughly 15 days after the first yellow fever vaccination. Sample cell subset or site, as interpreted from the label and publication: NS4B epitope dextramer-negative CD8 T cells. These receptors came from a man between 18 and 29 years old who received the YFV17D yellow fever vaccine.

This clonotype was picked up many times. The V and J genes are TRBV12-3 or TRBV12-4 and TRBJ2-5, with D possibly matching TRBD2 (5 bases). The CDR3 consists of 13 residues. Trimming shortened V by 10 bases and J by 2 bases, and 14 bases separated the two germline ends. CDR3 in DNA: TGTGCCACCGGCGTTGGGGAGCAAGAGACCCAGTACTTC. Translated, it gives CATGVGEQETQYF.

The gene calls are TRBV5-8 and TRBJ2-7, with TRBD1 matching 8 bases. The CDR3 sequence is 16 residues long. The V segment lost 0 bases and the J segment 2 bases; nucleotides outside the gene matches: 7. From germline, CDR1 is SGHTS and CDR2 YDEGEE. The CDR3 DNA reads TGTGCCAGCAGCTTGGACAGGGGGTTAATTACCTACGAGCAGTACTTC. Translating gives CASSLDRGLITYEQYF.

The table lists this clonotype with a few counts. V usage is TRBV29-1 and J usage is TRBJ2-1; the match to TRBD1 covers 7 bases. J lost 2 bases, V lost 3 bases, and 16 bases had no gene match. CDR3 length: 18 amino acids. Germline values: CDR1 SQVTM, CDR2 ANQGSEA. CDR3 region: CSVDGTDQTITPYNEQFF. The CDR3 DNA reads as TGCAGCGTTGATGGGACAGACCAGACCATTACCCCCTACAATGAGCAGTTCTTC.

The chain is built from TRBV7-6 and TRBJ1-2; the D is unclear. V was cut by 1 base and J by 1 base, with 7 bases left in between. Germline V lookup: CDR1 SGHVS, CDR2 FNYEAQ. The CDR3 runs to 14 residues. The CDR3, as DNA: TGTGCCAGCAGCTTAGAGAGCAGTAACTATGGCTACACCTTC. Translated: CASSLESSNYGYTF.

The CDR3 nucleotides read TGCGCCAGCAGCCCCGCGCAGACGAACACTGAAGCTTTCTTT. Translated, it gives CASSPAQTNTEAFF. V usage is TRBV4-1 and J usage is TRBJ1-1; no reliable D call. V was trimmed by 4 bases and J by 1 base, leaving 10 bases between them. The germline V gene has CDR1 MGHRA and CDR2 YSYEKL. The CDR3 loop spans 14 amino acids.

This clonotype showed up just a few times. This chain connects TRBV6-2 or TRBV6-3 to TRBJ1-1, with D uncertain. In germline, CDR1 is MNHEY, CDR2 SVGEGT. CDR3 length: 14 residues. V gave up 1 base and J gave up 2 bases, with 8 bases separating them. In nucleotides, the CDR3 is TGTGCCAGCAGTTACTTCCCGGGTAACACTGAAGCTTTCTTT. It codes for CASSYFPGNTEAFF.

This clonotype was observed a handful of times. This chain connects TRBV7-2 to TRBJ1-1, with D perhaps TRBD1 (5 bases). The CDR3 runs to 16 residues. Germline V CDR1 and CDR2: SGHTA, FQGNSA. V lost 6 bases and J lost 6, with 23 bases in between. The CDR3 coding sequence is TGTGCCAGCAGGCCTACGCGGGGGGACGCGGGACCTGAAGCTTTCTTT. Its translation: CASRPTRGDAGPEAFF. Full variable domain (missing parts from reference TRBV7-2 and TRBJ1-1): GAGVSQSPSNKVTEKGKDVELRCDPISGHTALYWYRQSLGQGLEFLIYFQGNSAPDKSGLPSDRFSAERTGGSVSTLTIQRTQQEDSAVYLCASRPTRGDAGPEAFFGQGTRLTVV.

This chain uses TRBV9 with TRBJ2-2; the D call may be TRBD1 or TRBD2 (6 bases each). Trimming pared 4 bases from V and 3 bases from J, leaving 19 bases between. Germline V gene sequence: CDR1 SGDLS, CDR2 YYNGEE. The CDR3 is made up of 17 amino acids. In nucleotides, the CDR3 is TGTGCCAGCAGCTTAAAGAAAAGGGGGGTAGACACCGGGGAGCTGTTTTTT. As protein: CASSLKKRGVDTGELFF.

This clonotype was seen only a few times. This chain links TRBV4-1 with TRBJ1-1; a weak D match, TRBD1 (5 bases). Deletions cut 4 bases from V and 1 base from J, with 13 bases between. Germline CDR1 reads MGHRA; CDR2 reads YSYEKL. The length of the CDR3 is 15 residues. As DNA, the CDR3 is TGCGCCAGCAGCCTGTCCGGGACGGCGAACACTGAAGCTTTCTTT. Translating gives CASSLSGTANTEAFF.

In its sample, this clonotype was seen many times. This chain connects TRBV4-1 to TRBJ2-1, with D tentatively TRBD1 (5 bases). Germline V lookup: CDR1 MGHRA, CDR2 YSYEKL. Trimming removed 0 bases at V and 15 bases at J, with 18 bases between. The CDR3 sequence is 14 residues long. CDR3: CASSQDKVSVQGFF. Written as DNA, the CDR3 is TGCGCCAGCAGCCAAGATAAAGTGTCTGTTCAGGGGTTCTTC.

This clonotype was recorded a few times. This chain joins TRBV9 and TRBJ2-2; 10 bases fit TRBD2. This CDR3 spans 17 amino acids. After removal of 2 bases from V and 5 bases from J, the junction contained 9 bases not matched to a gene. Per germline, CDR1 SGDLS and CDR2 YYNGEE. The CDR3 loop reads CASSVFTSGDRTGELFF. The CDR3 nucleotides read TGTGCCAGCAGCGTGTTTACTAGCGGGGATAGAACCGGGGAGCTGTTTTTT.

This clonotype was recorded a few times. The CDR3 reads CASSYSTSSPYNEQFF. The CDR3 DNA sequence: TGTGCCAGCAGTTACAGTACTAGTTCGCCCTACAATGAGCAGTTCTTC. This sequence joins TRBV6-5 and TRBJ2-1, with a tentative D call TRBD2 (5 bases). Germline loops: CDR1 MNHEY, CDR2 SVGAGI. The CDR3 totals 16 residues. Between the trimmed V and J ends, which lost 2 bases and 2 bases, there was a span of 13 bases.

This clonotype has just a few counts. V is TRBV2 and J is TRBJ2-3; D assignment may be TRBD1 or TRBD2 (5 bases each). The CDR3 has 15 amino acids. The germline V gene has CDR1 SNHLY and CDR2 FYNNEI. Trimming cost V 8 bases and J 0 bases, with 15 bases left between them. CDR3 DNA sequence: TGTGCCAGCCTAGGGACCCGTGCTAGCACAGATACGCAGTATTTT. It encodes CASLGTRASTDTQYF.

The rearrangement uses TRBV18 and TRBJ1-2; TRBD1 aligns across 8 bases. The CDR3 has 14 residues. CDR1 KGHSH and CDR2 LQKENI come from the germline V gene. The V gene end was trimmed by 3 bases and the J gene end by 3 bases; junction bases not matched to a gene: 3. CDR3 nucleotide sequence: TGTGCCAGCTCACCCGGACAGGGCGACTATGGCTACACCTTC. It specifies CASSPGQGDYGYTF. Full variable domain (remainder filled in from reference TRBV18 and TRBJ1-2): NAGVMQNPRHLVRRRGQEARLRCSPMKGHSHVYWYRQLPEEGLKFMVYLQKENIIDESGMPKERFSAEFPKEGPSILRIQQVVRGDSAAYFCASSPGQGDYGYTFGSGTRLTVV.

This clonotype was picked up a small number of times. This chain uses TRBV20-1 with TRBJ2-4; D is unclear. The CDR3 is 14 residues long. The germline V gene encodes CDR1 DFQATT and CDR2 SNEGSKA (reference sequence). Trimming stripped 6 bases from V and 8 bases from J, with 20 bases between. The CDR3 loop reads CSAEEDGSPDIQYF. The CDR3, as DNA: TGCAGTGCCGAGGAAGACGGATCGCCAGACATTCAGTACTTC.

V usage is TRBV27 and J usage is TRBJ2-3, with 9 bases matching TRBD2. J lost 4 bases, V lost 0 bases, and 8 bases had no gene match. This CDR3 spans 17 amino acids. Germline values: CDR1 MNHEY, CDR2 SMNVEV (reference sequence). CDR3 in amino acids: CASSLSPPSGVSDTQYF. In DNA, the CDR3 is TGTGCCAGCAGTTTATCCCCCCCTAGCGGGGTCTCAGATACGCAGTATTTT.

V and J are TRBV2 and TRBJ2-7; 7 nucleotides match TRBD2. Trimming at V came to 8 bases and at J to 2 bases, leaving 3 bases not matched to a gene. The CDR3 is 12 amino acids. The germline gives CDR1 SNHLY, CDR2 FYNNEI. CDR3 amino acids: CASEGGAYEQYF. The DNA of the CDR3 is TGTGCCAGCGAGGGAGGGGCCTACGAGCAGTACTTC.

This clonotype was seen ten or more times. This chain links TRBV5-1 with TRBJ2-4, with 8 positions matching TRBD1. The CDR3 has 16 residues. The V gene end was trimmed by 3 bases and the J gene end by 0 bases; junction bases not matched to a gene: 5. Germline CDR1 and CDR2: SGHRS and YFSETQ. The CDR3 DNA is TGCGCCAGCAGCTCATTCGGACAGGGAGCCAAAAACATTCAGTACTTC. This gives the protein CASSSFGQGAKNIQYF.

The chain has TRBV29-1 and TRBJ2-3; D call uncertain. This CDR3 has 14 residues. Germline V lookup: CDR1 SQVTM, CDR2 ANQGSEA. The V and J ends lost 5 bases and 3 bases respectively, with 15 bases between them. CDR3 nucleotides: TGCAGCGTTTTTGGAATCTCTTGGACAGATACGCAGTATTTT. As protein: CSVFGISWTDTQYF.

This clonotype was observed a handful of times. The CDR3 DNA reads TGTGCCAGCAGCTGGGGGACTAGCGGGGGGGCATCCTACAATGAGCAGTTCTTC. Its protein product is CASSWGTSGGASYNEQFF. The rearrangement uses TRBV11-2 and TRBJ2-1; 16 positions match TRBD2. CDR3 length: 18 residues. V shed 4 bases and J 1 base; nucleotides not matched to a gene: 4. Germline-derived CDR1 and CDR2 are SGHAT and FQNNGV.

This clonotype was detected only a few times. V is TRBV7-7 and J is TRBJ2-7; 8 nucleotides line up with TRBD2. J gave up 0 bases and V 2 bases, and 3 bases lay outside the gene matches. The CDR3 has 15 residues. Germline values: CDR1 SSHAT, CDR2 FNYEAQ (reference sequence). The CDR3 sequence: CASSLRGGSSYEQYF. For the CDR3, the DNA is TGTGCCAGCAGCTTACGCGGGGGGAGCTCCTACGAGCAGTACTTC.

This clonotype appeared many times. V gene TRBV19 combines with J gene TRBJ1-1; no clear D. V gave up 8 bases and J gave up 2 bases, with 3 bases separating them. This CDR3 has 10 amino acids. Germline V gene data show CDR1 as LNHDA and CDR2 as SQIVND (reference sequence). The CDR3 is CASGNTEAFF. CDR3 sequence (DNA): TGTGCCAGTGGAAACACTGAAGCTTTCTTT.

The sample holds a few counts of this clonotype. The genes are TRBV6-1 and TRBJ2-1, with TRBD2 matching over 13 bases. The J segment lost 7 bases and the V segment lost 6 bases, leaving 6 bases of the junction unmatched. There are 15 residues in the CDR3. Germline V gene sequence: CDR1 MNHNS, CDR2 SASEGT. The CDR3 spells CASSPGTSGENEQFF. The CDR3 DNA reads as TGTGCCAGCAGCCCGGGGACTAGCGGGGAGAATGAGCAGTTCTTC.